Shown below are 17 T cell receptor beta chains from a single sample sequenced in a study of long-term antiretroviral therapy in people with HIV. With survey level as its setting, the immunoSEQ assay was v3.0. TCRdb keeps only in-frame clones here, not all; method: immunoSEQ multiplex PCR. Among 25,000 or so clones, nearly 95% were seen once, and the ten largest hold 10%. This sample comprised unsorted PBMCs, obtained 6.2 years after starting antiretroviral therapy. The receptors were gathered from a man in his forties or fifties with HIV.

V is TRBV27 and J is TRBJ2-1; 7 nucleotides match TRBD1. J gave up 7 bases and V 6 bases, and 18 bases lay outside the gene matches. There are 17 residues in the CDR3. Germline-derived CDR1 and CDR2 are MNHEY and SMNVEV (reference sequence). CDR3 in DNA: TGTGCCAGCAGCGAACACCAATTCCTCACAGGGGAGAATGAGCAGTTCTTC. Protein sequence: CASSEHQFLTGENEQFF.

The gene calls are TRBV9 and TRBJ1-5; D remains unclear. Germline assignment: CDR1 SGDLS and CDR2 YYNGEE. Trimming took 3 bases from V and 2 from J, leaving 3 bases between them. This CDR3 region has 12 residues. CDR3 nucleotides: TGTGCCAGCAGCGATGGCAATCAGCCCCAGCATTTT. This translates into CASSDGNQPQHF.

V usage is TRBV21-1 and J usage is TRBJ2-2; the table names TRBD1, a call not compared with the DNA. TRBV21-1 is tagged as a pseudogene. This CDR3 has 14 residues. The CDR3 loop is CASSIRHYTGELFF. CDR3 sequence (DNA): TGTGCCAGCAGCATCCGACACTACACCGGGGAGCTGTTTTTT.

The genes are TRBV19 and TRBJ2-3, with D unclear. Germline V gene data show CDR1 as LNHDA and CDR2 as SQIVND (reference sequence). V was shortened by 5 bases and J by 6 bases, with 9 bases between the two germline ends. There are 12 residues in the CDR3. CDR3: CASSRATDTQYF. CDR3 nucleotide sequence: TGTGCCAGTAGTCGGGCGACGGATACGCAGTATTTT.

The V call is TRBV28, the J call TRBJ2-7; the D gene is possibly TRBD1 (6 bases). CDR3 length: 15 amino acids. Trimming stripped 3 bases from V and 0 bases from J, with 12 bases between. Germline loops: CDR1 MDHEN, CDR2 SYDVKM. CDR3 DNA sequence: TGTGCCAGCAGTTTGGGGGCCCTTTACTCCTACGAGCAGTACTTC. As protein: CASSLGALYSYEQYF.

The chain has TRBV6-5 and TRBJ2-7; D gene ambiguous. This CDR3 spans 14 amino acids. Germline values: CDR1 MNHEY, CDR2 SVGAGI. Trimming stripped 3 bases from V and 5 bases from J, with 14 bases between. CDR3 sequence (DNA): TGTGCCAGCAGTTATCGTCCCGTTTTCAACGAGCAGTACTTC. It codes for CASSYRPVFNEQYF.

V is TRBV10-3 and J is TRBJ2-2; the D is unclear. The CDR3 sequence is 13 residues long. Germline CDR1 ENHRY, CDR2 SYGVKD. Trimming stripped 10 bases from V and 2 bases from J, with 11 bases between. CDR3 in DNA: TGTGCCACCCGCCCTGATAACACCGGGGAGCTGTTTTTT. Its protein is CATRPDNTGELFF.

The chain is built from TRBV7-3 and TRBJ2-2, with a weak D call TRBD1 (6 bases). V was trimmed by 1 base and J by 5 bases, leaving 20 bases between them. The CDR3 runs 18 residues. CDR1 is SGHTA and CDR2 is FQGTGA in the germline V gene. CDR3 sequence reads: CASSLKPARGLKTGELFF. In DNA form, the CDR3 reads TGTGCCAGCAGCTTAAAGCCGGCCAGGGGTTTGAAGACCGGGGAGCTGTTTTTT. Full variable domain (rest looked up from reference TRBV7-3 and TRBJ2-2): GAGVSQTPSNKVTEKGKYVELRCDPISGHTALYWYRQSLGQGPEFLIYFQGTGAADDSGLPNDRFFAVRPEGSVSTLKIQRTERGDSAVYLCASSLKPARGLKTGELFFGEGSRLTVL.

The sample holds one count of this clone. J is TRBJ2-3 and V is TRBV9, with D possibly matching TRBD1 (6 bases). The CDR3 spans 17 residues. V shed 0 bases and J shed 7 bases, with 21 bases lying between them. Per the germline V gene, CDR1 is SGDLS and CDR2 is YYNGEE. CDR3 loop: CASSVEGWAGAFNTQYF. The CDR3 nucleotides read TGTGCCAGCAGCGTAGAGGGCTGGGCAGGGGCATTCAATACGCAGTATTTT.

The chain carries TRBV13 and TRBJ1-2; D is unresolved. Germline V gene sequence: CDR1 PRHDT, CDR2 FYEKMQ (reference sequence). V lost 4 bases and J 3 bases, leaving 15 bases between the germline ends. The CDR3 consists of 15 residues. The CDR3 region has the DNA TGTGCCAGCAGCTCAGATTGGGATTGGCACTATGGCTACACCTTC. Its protein is CASSSDWDWHYGYTF.

V is TRBV21-1 and J is TRBJ1-5; the table names TRBD1, a call not compared with the DNA. TRBV21-1 is recorded as a pseudogene. The CDR3 covers 15 residues. Written as DNA, the CDR3 is TGTGCCAGCAGCAAACTAACAGGGGGCGGTCAGCCCCAGCATTTT. It encodes CASSKLTGGGQPQHF.

V usage is TRBV5-1 and J usage is TRBJ2-2; 7 bases map to TRBD2. V shed 2 bases, J shed 7 bases, and the junction held 2 bases outside the gene matches. CDR3 size: 13 residues. The V gene's germline CDR1 is SGHRS and CDR2 YFSETQ. CDR3 nucleotides: TGCGCCAGCAGCTTCGGGGAGGGCGGGGAGCTGTTTTTT. This sequence encodes CASSFGEGGELFF. Full variable domain (remainder filled in from reference TRBV5-1 and TRBJ2-2): KAGVTQTPRYLIKTRGQQVTLSCSPISGHRSVSWYQQTPGQGLQFLFEYFSETQRNKGNFPGRFSGRQFSNSRSEMNVSTLELGDSALYLCASSFGEGGELFFGEGSRLTVL.

This chain links TRBV28 with TRBJ1-5; TRBD1 matches 7 bases. The CDR3 length is 14 residues. V lost 5 bases and J lost 0; bases outside the gene matches: 1. The germline gives CDR1 MDHEN, CDR2 SYDVKM. The CDR3 bases are TGTGCCAGCAGTACAGGGGTTAGCAATCAGCCCCAGCATTTT. It translates to CASSTGVSNQPQHF.

The CDR3 DNA reads TGTGCCAGCAAGATAGTAGCGGGGGACAATGAGCAGTTCTTC. It is translated as CASKIVAGDNEQFF. The chain employs TRBV6-5 and TRBJ2-1; 9 nucleotides match TRBD2. This CDR3 has 14 residues. The J segment lost 5 bases and the V segment lost 7 bases, leaving 6 bases of the junction unmatched. From germline, CDR1 is MNHEY and CDR2 SVGAGI.

The chain uses TRBV2 and TRBJ2-1; D gene uncertain. Germline loops: CDR1 SNHLY, CDR2 FYNNEI. V lost 7 bases and J lost 6, with 22 bases in between. CDR3 length: 16 amino acids. This CDR3 reads CASTPYEFPILNEQFF. In nucleotides, the CDR3 is TGTGCCAGCACCCCGTACGAGTTTCCGATTCTCAATGAGCAGTTCTTC.

The rearrangement joins TRBV11-2 to TRBJ1-6, with a possible D match to TRBD1 (5 bases). The CDR3 covers 14 residues. V gave up 7 bases and J gave up 6 bases, with 13 bases separating them. CDR1 and CDR2 from the germline V gene are SGHAT and FQNNGV. CDR3: CASTMGGVNSPLHF. The CDR3 DNA reads TGTGCCAGCACCATGGGAGGGGTTAATTCACCCCTCCACTTT.

This chain joins TRBV6-1 and TRBJ2-3; possibly TRBD1 for D (6 bases). The germline gives CDR1 MNHNS, CDR2 SASEGT. Trimming removed 5 bases from V and 0 bases from J, with 12 bases in between. The CDR3 is 15 amino acids. The CDR3 region is CASSKGHQSTDTQYF. DNA of the CDR3: TGTGCCAGCAGTAAGGGACACCAGAGCACAGATACGCAGTATTTT.